The entry below describes one T cell receptor beta chain. The antigen is not known. The CDR3 is 14 amino acids. CDR1 and CDR2 (germline): LNHDA, SQIVND (reference sequence). V was trimmed by 2 bases and J by 10 bases, leaving 17 bases between them. This record belongs to a study of cytomegalovirus exposure and HLA in healthy donors. Study-level results: Follow-up analysis seemed to connect common viral pathogens with several of the most significant clusters identified.

Primers included in the PCR were 60 Vbeta and 13 Jbeta primers. The data were produced by immunoSEQ multiplex PCR, yet TCRdb's version contains in-frame clones alone and is incomplete. The sample has 150,000 to 200,000 clones, roughly 72% seen once. The TCR sequence derives from a man in his forties in good health and CMV-seropositive. The genes are TRBV19 and TRBJ2-5; D perhaps matches TRBD2 (6 bases). The material sequenced was PBMCs. CDR3 region: CASSISSGVGVQYF. The DNA for the CDR3 is TGTGCCAGTAGTATAAGCTCGGGGGTCGGAGTCCAGTACTTC.